What follows are 2 T cell receptor beta chains derived from one specimen sequenced in a study of TIL therapy for anti-PD-1-resistant metastatic lung cancer (dated by TCRdb to the early 2020s). The time point label of this sample denotes: pre-treatment sample, taken before nivolumab and TIL therapy. TCR beta CDR3 regions were amplified from genomic DNA by bias-controlled multiplex PCR with the immunoSEQ v3 hsTCRB kit. Imported from immuneACCESS, the table was reduced by TCRdb to in-frame sequences with V and J called. These copies leave out some clones; in studies compared against another copy, an unresolved V gene accounts for under half, and the cause of the remainder is not known. This sample gives fewer than 20,000 clones in total; roughly 70% of them show up just once. Around 33% of the sample is taken by the ten largest. Specimen: blood, collected at baseline. These TCRs come from a person aged 25 to 85 with non-small cell lung cancer.

V and J are TRBV29-1 and TRBJ1-2; 7 positions agree with TRBD1. Trimming took 4 bases from V and 8 from J; bases not matched to a gene: 4. The CDR3 is 11 amino acids. Germline CDR1 SQVTM, CDR2 ANQGSEA. Here the CDR3 reads CSVGGTEGYTF. The DNA of the CDR3 is TGCAGCGTTGGCGGGACAGAGGGCTACACCTTC.

The sample holds a few counts of this clone. This chain links TRBV9 with TRBJ1-3; TRBD1 matches at 7 bases. Germline values: CDR1 SGDLS, CDR2 YYNGEE. This CDR3 spans 15 amino acids. The V segment lost 0 bases and the J segment 4 bases; nucleotides outside the gene matches: 4. The CDR3 loop is CASSVEGAAGNTIYF. The CDR3 nucleotides are TGTGCCAGCAGCGTAGAGGGGGCCGCGGGAAACACCATATATTTT.